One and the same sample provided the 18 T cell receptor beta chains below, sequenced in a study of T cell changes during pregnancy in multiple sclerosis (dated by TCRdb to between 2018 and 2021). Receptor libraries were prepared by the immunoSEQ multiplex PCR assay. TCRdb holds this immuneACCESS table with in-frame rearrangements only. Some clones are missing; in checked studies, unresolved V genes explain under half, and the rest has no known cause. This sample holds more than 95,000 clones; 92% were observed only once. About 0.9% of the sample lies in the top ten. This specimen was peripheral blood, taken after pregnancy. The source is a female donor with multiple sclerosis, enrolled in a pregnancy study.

Here the CDR3 reads CASSLGLAGNYEQYF. The CDR3 DNA is TGTGCCAGCAGCTTAGGACTAGCGGGAAACTACGAGCAGTACTTC. The rearrangement links TRBV7-6 to TRBJ2-7; 11 bases are a match to TRBD2. The V gene end was trimmed by 1 base and the J gene end by 3 bases; junction bases not matched to a gene: 2. The CDR3 covers 15 residues. Germline lookup yields CDR1 SGHVS and CDR2 FNYEAQ.

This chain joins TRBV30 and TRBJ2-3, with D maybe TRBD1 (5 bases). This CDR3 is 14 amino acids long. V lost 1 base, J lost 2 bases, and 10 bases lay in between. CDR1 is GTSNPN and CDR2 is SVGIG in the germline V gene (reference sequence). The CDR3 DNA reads TGTGCCTGGAGTGAAGGGGCCCCCACAGATACGCAGTATTTT. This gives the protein CAWSEGAPTDTQYF.

CDR3 in amino acids: CASSKAARGPGNTIYF. For the CDR3, the DNA is TGTGCCAGCAGCAAAGCCGCGAGAGGTCCTGGAAACACCATATATTTT. V gene TRBV21-1 combines with J gene TRBJ1-3. TRBV21-1 is recorded as a pseudogene. The CDR3 totals 16 residues.

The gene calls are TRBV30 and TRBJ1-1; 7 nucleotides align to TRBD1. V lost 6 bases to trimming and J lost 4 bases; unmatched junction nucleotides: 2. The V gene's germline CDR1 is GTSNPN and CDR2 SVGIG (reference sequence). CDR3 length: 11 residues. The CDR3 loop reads CACRQGTEAFF. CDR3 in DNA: TGTGCCTGCCGACAGGGCACTGAAGCTTTCTTT.

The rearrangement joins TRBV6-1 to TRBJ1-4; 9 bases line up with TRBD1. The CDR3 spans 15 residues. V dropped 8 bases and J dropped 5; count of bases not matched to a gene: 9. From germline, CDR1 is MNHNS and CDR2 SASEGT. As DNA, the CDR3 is TGTGCCAGCTATACCGGGACAGGGAAAAATGAAAAACTGTTTTTT. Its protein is CASYTGTGKNEKLFF.

The CDR3 DNA sequence: TGTGCCAGTAGTTCGACTAGCGGGGGGGCTCACAATGAGCAGTTCTTC. It specifies CASSSTSGGAHNEQFF. V usage is TRBV19 and J usage is TRBJ2-1, with 14 bases identical to TRBD2. Trimming removed 5 bases from V and 5 bases from J; junction bases left unmatched: 5. Germline CDR1 reads LNHDA; CDR2 reads SQIVND (reference sequence). This CDR3 contains 16 residues. Based on the CDR3 plus reference TRBV19 and TRBJ2-1, the full variable domain is DGGITQSPKYLFRKEGQNVTLSCEQNLNHDAMYWYRQDPGQGLRLIYYSQIVNDFQKGDIAEGYSVSREKKESFPLTVTSAQKNPTAFYLCASSSTSGGAHNEQFFGPGTRLTVL.

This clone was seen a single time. The CDR3 spells CASSESGSRAGYNEQFF. The CDR3 nucleotides read TGTGCCAGCAGTGAATCTGGCTCCCGAGCGGGGTACAATGAGCAGTTCTTC. The rearrangement links TRBV25-1 to TRBJ2-1, with TRBD2 identical over 7 bases. Germline CDR1 and CDR2: MGHDK and SYGVNS. V shed 1 base and J 4 bases; nucleotides not matched to a gene: 10. The CDR3 length is 17 residues.

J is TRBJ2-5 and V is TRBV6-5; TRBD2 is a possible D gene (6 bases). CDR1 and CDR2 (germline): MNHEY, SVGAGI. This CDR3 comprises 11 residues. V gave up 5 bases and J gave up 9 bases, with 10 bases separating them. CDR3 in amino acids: CASSERGSQYF. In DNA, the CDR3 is TGTGCCAGCAGTGAACGGGGGTCCCAGTACTTC.

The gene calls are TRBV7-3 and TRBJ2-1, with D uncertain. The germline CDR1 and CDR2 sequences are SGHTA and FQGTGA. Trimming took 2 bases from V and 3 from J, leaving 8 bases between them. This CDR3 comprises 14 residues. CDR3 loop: CASSLDRGYNEQFF. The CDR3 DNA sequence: TGTGCCAGCAGCTTAGACCGAGGCTACAATGAGCAGTTCTTC.

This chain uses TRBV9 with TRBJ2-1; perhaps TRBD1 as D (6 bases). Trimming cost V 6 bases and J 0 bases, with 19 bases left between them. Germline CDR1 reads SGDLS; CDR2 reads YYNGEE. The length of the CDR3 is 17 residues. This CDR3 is CASNPIGGVGSYNEQFF. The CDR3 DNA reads TGTGCCAGCAACCCCATAGGGGGAGTCGGCTCCTACAATGAGCAGTTCTTC.

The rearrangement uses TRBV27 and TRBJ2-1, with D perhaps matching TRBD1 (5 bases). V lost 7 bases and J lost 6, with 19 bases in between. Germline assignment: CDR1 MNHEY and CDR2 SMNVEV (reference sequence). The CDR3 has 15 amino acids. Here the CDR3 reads CASNLGDPVFNEQFF. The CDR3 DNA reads TGTGCCAGCAACCTAGGGGATCCTGTGTTCAATGAGCAGTTCTTC.

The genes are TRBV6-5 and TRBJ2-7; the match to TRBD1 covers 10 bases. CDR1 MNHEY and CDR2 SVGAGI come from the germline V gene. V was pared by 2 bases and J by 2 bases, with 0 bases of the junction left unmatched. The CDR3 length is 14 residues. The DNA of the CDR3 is TGTGCCAGCAGTTACGGACAGGGGGCCTACGAGCAGTACTTC. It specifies CASSYGQGAYEQYF.

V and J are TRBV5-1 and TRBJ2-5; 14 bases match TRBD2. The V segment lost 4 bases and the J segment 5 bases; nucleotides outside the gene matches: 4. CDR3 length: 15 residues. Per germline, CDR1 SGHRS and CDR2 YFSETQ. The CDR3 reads CASSPGLAGVETQYF. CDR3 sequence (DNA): TGCGCCAGCAGCCCGGGACTAGCGGGAGTGGAGACCCAGTACTTC.

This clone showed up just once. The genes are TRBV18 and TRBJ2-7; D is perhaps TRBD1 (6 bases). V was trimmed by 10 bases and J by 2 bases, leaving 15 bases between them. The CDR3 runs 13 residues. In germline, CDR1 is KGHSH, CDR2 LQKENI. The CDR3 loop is CATSLGAAYEQYF. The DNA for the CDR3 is TGTGCCACCAGCCTGGGGGCAGCCTACGAGCAGTACTTC. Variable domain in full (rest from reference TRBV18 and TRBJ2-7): NAGVMQNPRHLVRRRGQEARLRCSPMKGHSHVYWYRQLPEEGLKFMVYLQKENIIDESGMPKERFSAEFPKEGPSILRIQQVVRGDSAAYFCATSLGAAYEQYFGPGTRLTVT.

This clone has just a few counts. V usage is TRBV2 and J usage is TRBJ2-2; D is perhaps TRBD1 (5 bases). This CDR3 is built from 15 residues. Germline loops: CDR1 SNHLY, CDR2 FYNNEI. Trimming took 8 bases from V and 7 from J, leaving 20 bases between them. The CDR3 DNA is TGTGCCAGCCCCGGAGTTCCAGGGCACGACGGGGAGCTGTTTTTT. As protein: CASPGVPGHDGELFF.

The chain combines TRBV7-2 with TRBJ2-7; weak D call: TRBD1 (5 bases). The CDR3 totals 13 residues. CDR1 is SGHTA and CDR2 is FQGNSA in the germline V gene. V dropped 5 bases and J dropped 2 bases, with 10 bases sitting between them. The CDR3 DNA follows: TGTGCCAGCAGCCCCCAACAGGCCTACGAGCAGTACTTC. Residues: CASSPQQAYEQYF.

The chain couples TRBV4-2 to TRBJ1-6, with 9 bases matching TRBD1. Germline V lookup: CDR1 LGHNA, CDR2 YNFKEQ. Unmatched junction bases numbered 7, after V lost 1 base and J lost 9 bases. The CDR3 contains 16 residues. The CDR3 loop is CASSQGVRTGVSPLHF. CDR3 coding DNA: TGTGCCAGCAGCCAAGGGGTCCGGACAGGGGTTTCACCCCTCCACTTT.

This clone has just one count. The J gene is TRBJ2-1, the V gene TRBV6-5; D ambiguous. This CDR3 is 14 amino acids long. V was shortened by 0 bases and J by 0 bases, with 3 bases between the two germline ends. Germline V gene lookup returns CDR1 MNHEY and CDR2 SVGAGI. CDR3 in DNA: TGTGCCAGCAGTTACTCGAGCTCCTACAATGAGCAGTTCTTC. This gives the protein CASSYSSSYNEQFF.